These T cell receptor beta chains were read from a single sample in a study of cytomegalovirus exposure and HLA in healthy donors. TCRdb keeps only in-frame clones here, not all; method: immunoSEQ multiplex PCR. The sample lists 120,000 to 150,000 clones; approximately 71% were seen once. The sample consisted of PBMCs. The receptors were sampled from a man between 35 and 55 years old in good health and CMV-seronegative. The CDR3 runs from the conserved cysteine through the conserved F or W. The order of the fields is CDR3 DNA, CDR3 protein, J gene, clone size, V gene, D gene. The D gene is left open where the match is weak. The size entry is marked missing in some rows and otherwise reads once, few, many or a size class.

TGTGCCAGCAGCCTACCGCGGGGGGCGGGACAGATCTACGAGCAGTACTTC	CASSLPRGAGQIYEQYF	TRBJ2-7	-	TRBV7-9	-
TGCGCCAGCCGGACGCAGGGGGCAGGAGATACGCAGTATTTT	CASRTQGAGDTQYF	TRBJ2-3	-	TRBV5-1	TRBD1
TGTGCCAGCAGCTTACAGGGGACGGGAACCCAGTACTTC	CASSLQGTGTQYF	TRBJ2-5	-	TRBV7-9	-
TGCAGCGCGGAAACTAGCGTACACAATGAGCAGTTCTTC	CSAETSVHNEQFF	TRBJ2-1	-	TRBV29-1	TRBD2
TGTGCCAGCAGTTATTCGAGCTCCTACAATGAGCAGTTCTTC	CASSYSSSYNEQFF	TRBJ2-1	few	TRBV6-5	-
TGTGCCAGCAGCCAGAGCCCGCTTACAGGGGATGGCTACACCTTC	CASSQSPLTGDGYTF	TRBJ1-2	-	TRBV14	TRBD1
TGCGCCAGCAGCCCCTCTACTAGCGGGGGGTGGGAGACCCAGTACTTC	CASSPSTSGGWETQYF	TRBJ2-5	-	TRBV4-1	TRBD2
TGCGCCAGCAGCTTGTTTAGCGGAAGCACAGATACGCAGTATTTT	CASSLFSGSTDTQYF	TRBJ2-3	-	TRBV5-1	-
TGTGCCACCAGCAGAGATAATAGCGGGCCCTACGAGCAGTACTTC	CATSRDNSGPYEQYF	TRBJ2-7	once	TRBV15	TRBD2
TGTGCCAGTAGTAGAGGCGGGGAGGAGGAAAAACTGTTTTTT	CASSRGGEEEKLFF	TRBJ1-4	-	TRBV19	-
TGTGCCAGCTCAAACAGGGGGTCCGACACCGGGGAGCTGTTTTTT	CASSNRGSDTGELFF	TRBJ2-2	-	TRBV18	TRBD1
TGTGCCAGCAGCCTCGACAGGGTTGGATCCTATAATTCACCCCTCCACTTT	CASSLDRVGSYNSPLHF	TRBJ1-6	-	TRBV7-2	TRBD1
TGCGCCAGCAGCTTGGTTGGAGGGTACGATGAAAAACTGTTTTTT	CASSLVGGYDEKLFF	TRBJ1-4	-	TRBV5-1	-
TGTGCCAGCAGCCTAGCGGGGAGCTCCTACGAGCAGTACTTC	CASSLAGSSYEQYF	TRBJ2-7	-	TRBV5-4	TRBD2
TGTGCCAGCATAGAAGACAGGGACAATGAAAAACTGTTTTTT	CASIEDRDNEKLFF	TRBJ1-4	once	TRBV2	TRBD1
TGTGCCAGCAGCCTGAACACCGGGGAGCTGTTTTTT	CASSLNTGELFF	TRBJ2-2	few	TRBV7-9	-
TGCGCCAGCAGTGAGACAGCTTTCTATGGCTACACCTTC	CASSETAFYGYTF	TRBJ1-2	-	TRBV10-2	-
TGTGCCACTAGGACAGGGCTCTCCTACGAGCAGTACTTC	CATRTGLSYEQYF	TRBJ2-7	-	TRBV6-5	TRBD1
TGTGCCAGCAGTGGAGTTAGGGGAGGTGGCTACACCTTC	CASSGVRGGGYTF	TRBJ1-2	-	TRBV25-1	-
TGTGCCAGCAGTCTTGGCTTTAATTCACCCCTCCACTTT	CASSLGFNSPLHF	TRBJ1-6	-	TRBV28	-
TGCGCCAGCAGGACCAGCGGACAGGCGGGCACAGATACGCAGTATTTT	CASRTSGQAGTDTQYF	TRBJ2-3	-	TRBV5-1	TRBD1
TGTGCCAGCAGCTCTGGGACGGCACTAGCGGGGGGGCATGAGCAGTTCTTC	CASSSGTALAGGHEQFF	TRBJ2-1	-	TRBV7-7	TRBD2
TGTGCCAGCAGCTCAACAGGGGAACGAAATCAGCCCCAGCATTTT	CASSSTGERNQPQHF	TRBJ1-5	-	TRBV7-9	TRBD1
TGCGCCAGCAGTGAGGTATGTGTGGCGGCTCACGCCCCTTCCTCCTACAATGAGCAGTTCTTC	CASSEVCVAAHAPSSYNEQFF	TRBJ2-1	-	TRBV10-1	-
TGTGCCAGCAGTTTACCAGGGGGGACCTATGGCTACACCTTC	CASSLPGGTYGYTF	TRBJ1-2	-	TRBV28	TRBD1
TGTGCCAGCACCCCCGGGACACAGTCCTACAATGAGCAGTTCTTC	CASTPGTQSYNEQFF	TRBJ2-1	-	TRBV27	-
TGTGCCACCAGCCCCAGGGACACCCATGAGCAGTTCTTC	CATSPRDTHEQFF	TRBJ2-1	-	TRBV15	-
TGTGCCAGCAGTTTTCCGACTAGTTCTTACCAGTACTTC	CASSFPTSSYQYF	TRBJ2-7	-	TRBV27	-
TGTGCCAGCAGTTTAAACGGCTATGGCTACACCTTC	CASSLNGYGYTF	TRBJ1-2	-	TRBV28	-
TGTGCCAGCAGCTTCGGGACTAGGGTAGATGAGCAGTTCTTC	CASSFGTRVDEQFF	TRBJ2-1	-	TRBV13	TRBD2
TGTGCCAGCAGCCGGTCCGCTAGCGGGGGTAACACAGATACGCAGTATTTT	CASSRSASGGNTDTQYF	TRBJ2-3	-	TRBV4-2	TRBD2
TGTGCCTGGCCGAGCCGGACAAACAATGAGCAGTTCTTC	CAWPSRTNNEQFF	TRBJ2-1	-	TRBV30	-
TGTGCCAGCAGCCTCCCCGGGAGCACTGAAGCTTTCTTT	CASSLPGSTEAFF	TRBJ1-1	-	TRBV7-2	-
TGCGCCAGCAGCTTGATGCGAGGAGCTAATGAAAAACTGTTTTTT	CASSLMRGANEKLFF	TRBJ1-4	-	TRBV5-1	-
TGTGCCAGCAGCTTATGGGCGGGCGGGGGGTACGAGCAGTACTTC	CASSLWAGGGYEQYF	TRBJ2-7	-	TRBV11-2	TRBD2
TGTGCCAGCAGTTCTATGAGCCCAAATCAGCCCCAGCATTTT	CASSSMSPNQPQHF	TRBJ1-5	-	TRBV27	-
TGTGCCAGCGGGGCCCTCTCTGGGGCCAACGTCCTGACTTTC	CASGALSGANVLTF	TRBJ2-6	-	TRBV7-2	-
TGTGCCAGCAGCCCCGGACAGTTGAGGAACACCATATATTTT	CASSPGQLRNTIYF	TRBJ1-3	-	TRBV5-5	-
TGTGCCAGCAGTTACGGCGGGGATCTCTCTGGAAACACCATATATTTT	CASSYGGDLSGNTIYF	TRBJ1-3	-	TRBV6-5	-
TGCGCCAGCAGCCAAGATGTCGGCAGGGCCAATAATTCACCCCTCCACTTT	CASSQDVGRANNSPLHF	TRBJ1-6	-	TRBV4-3	-
TGTGCCAGCAGCTTGACCGGGGGAGTTTACAATGAGCAGTTCTTC	CASSLTGGVYNEQFF	TRBJ2-1	-	TRBV7-3	-